This T cell receptor beta chain derives from a study of control samples from healthy donors and cancer patients. The CDR3 covers 14 residues. Trimming took off 4 bases at V and 6 bases at J, with 16 bases between the two ends. Germline loops: CDR1 SNHLY, CDR2 FYNNEI. Repertoires were generated with immunoSEQ multiplex PCR, while TCRdb's copy carries only in-frame clones and drops some. The sample includes approximately 150,000 clones, around 94% of them seen just once. The specimen sequenced was PBMCs. V is TRBV2 and J is TRBJ2-7; D remains unclear. The sequence was obtained from a man aged 60-69 years with colorectal cancer. CDR3 sequence reads: CASSVRTLGSEQYF. As DNA, the CDR3 is TGTGCCAGCAGTGTTAGGACCTTGGGATCCGAGCAGTACTTC.